Shown below are 18 T cell receptor beta chains from a single sample sequenced in a study of read filtering for tumor transcriptome and immune sequencing (TCRdb year 2020). This sample was sequenced with an Illumina HiSeq 4000. The Immunoverse kit was used to build TCR libraries from around 400 ng RNA, with molecular barcoded adaptors covering alpha/delta and beta/gamma chains. TCRdb reprocessed the public reads (quality trimming at Q25 with fastp, clone calling with MiXCR) and kept in-frame beta chains. All rows with the same CDR3 protein become a single entry with the most common DNA and genes. For this sample there are about 19,000 distinct CDR3 sequences; roughly a fifth appear just once. The ten most abundant clones make up 24% of the sample. The specimen was a population of CD138-negative cells sorted from bone marrow. Sample cell subset or site, as interpreted from the label and publication: bone marrow mononuclear cells depleted of CD138+ plasma/myeloma cells by negative magnetic selection. These receptors were obtained from a donor at least 40 years old with multiple myeloma.

The chain has TRBV5-4 and TRBJ2-1; 7 bases map to TRBD2. After removal of 4 bases from V and 15 bases from J, the junction contained 19 bases not matched to a gene. In germline, CDR1 is SGHNT, CDR2 YYREEE (reference sequence). The length of the CDR3 is 15 residues. CDR3 sequence (DNA): TGTGCCAGCAGCCCGGAGAGGGCGGGAGAGGTGAAGTGGTTCTTC. It is translated as CASSPERAGEVKWFF.

This clonotype was recorded at least ten times. J is TRBJ1-4 and V is TRBV2; D is uncertain. The CDR3 has 16 residues. The V and J ends lost 4 bases and 1 base respectively, with 13 bases between them. Germline lookup yields CDR1 SNHLY and CDR2 FYNNEI. As DNA, the CDR3 is TGTGCCAGCAGTGGATTTAACGGAGTAACTAATGAAAAACTGTTTTTT. It encodes CASSGFNGVTNEKLFF.

This clonotype was observed at least ten times. The gene calls are TRBV14 and TRBJ2-1, with D tentatively TRBD1 or TRBD2 (5 bases each). The CDR3 contains 16 residues. The ends were cut back, 1 base at V and 5 bases at J, with 15 bases in the middle. CDR1 SGHDN and CDR2 FVKESK come from the germline V gene. The CDR3 is CASSQGLGRKNNEQFF. CDR3 bases: TGTGCCAGCAGCCAAGGTCTGGGACGGAAAAACAATGAGCAGTTCTTC.

Comments on this clonotype: A much bigger clone sits one base away, suggesting this may be a read error. This chain connects TRBV9 to TRBJ2-2, with 12 bases aligning to TRBD2. The V gene's germline CDR1 is SGDLS and CDR2 YYNGEE. The CDR3 totals 16 residues. The CDR3 sequence is CAISVTSGRNTGELFF. The CDR3 coding sequence is TGTGCCATCAGCGTGACTAGCGGGAGAAACACCGGGGAGCTGTTTTTT.

The sample holds many counts of this clonotype. This rearrangement joins TRBV20-1 to TRBJ2-7; D tentatively fits TRBD1 or TRBD2 (5 bases each). This CDR3 is built from 12 residues. Trimming removed 4 bases at V and 6 bases at J, with 13 bases between. Germline lookup yields CDR1 DFQATT and CDR2 SNEGSKA (reference sequence). CDR3 amino acids: CSATRQRGEQYF. The CDR3 DNA follows: TGCAGTGCTACCAGACAGAGGGGCGAGCAGTACTTC.

Many counts were recorded for this clonotype. This chain uses TRBV7-2 with TRBJ2-5; no firm D call. This CDR3 region has 13 residues. From germline, CDR1 is SGHTA and CDR2 FQGNSA. The V and J ends lost 5 bases and 5 bases respectively, with 12 bases between them. CDR3 DNA sequence: TGTGCCAGCAGCAGCCAGACTGGCGAGACCCAGTACTTC. This sequence encodes CASSSQTGETQYF.

This clonotype has ten or more counts. J is TRBJ2-5 and V is TRBV6-2 or TRBV6-3; D call uncertain. The CDR3 length is 14 residues. CDR1 MNHEY and CDR2 SVGEGT come from the germline V gene. V was cut by 7 bases and J by 3 bases, with 15 bases left in between. The CDR3 sequence is CASNRPPEKETQYF. In DNA form, the CDR3 reads TGTGCCAGCAACCGGCCCCCCGAAAAAGAGACCCAGTACTTC.

Comments on this clonotype: At one end the junction does not follow the germline gene, possibly because of a read error. This chain uses TRBV6-2 or TRBV6-3 with TRBJ2-6, with D tentatively TRBD1 or TRBD2 (6 bases each). Germline V gene lookup returns CDR1 MNHEY and CDR2 SVGEGT. This CDR3 has 20 amino acids. The CDR3 loop reads CASSFGGMGCTTSGAHVLTF. CDR3 nucleotide sequence: TGTGCCAGCAGTTTCGGGGGCATGGGATGTACGACCTCTGGGGCCCACGTCCTGACTTTC.

By share of the sample, this clonotype is medium-sized. V gene TRBV13 combines with J gene TRBJ2-6; D perhaps matches TRBD1 (6 bases). The CDR3 sequence is 18 residues long. V was clipped by 5 bases and J by 0 bases, with 17 bases between them. Germline CDR1 reads PRHDT; CDR2 reads FYEKMQ (reference sequence). DNA of the CDR3: TGTGCCAGCAGCCATCCGGGACAAGAAACCTCTGGGGCCAACGTCCTGACTTTC. It yields the protein CASSHPGQETSGANVLTF.

About this clonotype itself: A much more abundant neighbour one base away suggests this may be a read error. The V gene is TRBV28, the J gene TRBJ2-1; the D gene is possibly TRBD2 (5 bases). The CDR3 loop spans 14 amino acids. Germline CDR1 is MDHEN and CDR2 is SYDVKM. The CDR3 is CASRTASKTNEQLF. The CDR3 nucleotides read TGTGCCAGCAGAACGGCTAGCAAGACCAATGAGCAGCTCTTC. The full variable domain, in which reference TRBV28 and TRBJ2-1 provide the parts outside the CDR3, is DVKVTQSSRYLVKRTGEKVFLECVQDMDHENMFWYRQDPGLGLRLIYFSYDVKMKEKGDIPEGYSVSREKKERFSLILESASTNQTSMYLCASRTASKTNEQLFGPGTRLTVL.

A word on this clonotype: The junction shows a germline mismatch at one end, possibly a read error. The gene calls are TRBV7-7 and TRBJ2-3, with 10 positions matching TRBD2. There are 15 residues in the CDR3. Germline CDR1 and CDR2: SSHAT and FNYEAQ (reference sequence). CDR3 loop: CASSPEREGRDTQYF. In nucleotides, the CDR3 is TGTGCTAGCAGCCCAGAGCGGGAGGGCCGGGATACGCAGTATTTT.

In this sample, this clonotype is medium-sized. This sequence joins TRBV7-2 and TRBJ2-1; 7 bases are shared with TRBD2. The CDR3 contains 15 residues. Losses at the gene ends were 5 bases for V and 0 bases for J; bases not matched to a gene: 4. Looked up from germline, CDR1 is SGHTA and CDR2 is FQGNSA. DNA of the CDR3: TGTGCCAGCAGCCCCTGGGGGGGCTCCTACAATGAGCAGTTCTTC. Its protein product is CASSPWGGSYNEQFF.

This clonotype has only a few counts. The rearrangement uses TRBV6-6 and TRBJ2-1, with 8 bases that match TRBD2. Germline V CDR1 and CDR2: MNHNY, SVGAGI (reference sequence). Trimming cost V 2 bases and J 8 bases; bases outside gene matches: 14. The CDR3 runs 17 residues. The CDR3 region has the DNA TGTGCCAGCAGTTACGGGTCAGAGGGATACGGGGGGGATGAGCAGTTCTTC. It specifies CASSYGSEGYGGDEQFF.

This clonotype has a single count. A much larger clone differs by one base, so this may be a read error. This chain uses TRBV3-1 with TRBJ1-5; a weak D match, TRBD1 (5 bases). CDR3 size: 14 residues. The V and J ends lost 4 bases and 6 bases respectively, with 13 bases between them. CDR1 and CDR2 from the germline V gene are LGHDT and YNNKEL (reference sequence). CDR3 in DNA: TGTGCCAGCAGCCGCCAGGGTAACAGTCAGCCCCAGCATTTT. Residues: CASSRQGNSQPQHF.

This clonotype occurred many times. This chain joins TRBV5-4 and TRBJ1-1; D unresolved. The germline V gene encodes CDR1 SGHNT and CDR2 YYREEE (reference sequence). V gave up 1 base and J gave up 6 bases, with 16 bases separating them. CDR3 length: 15 amino acids. As DNA, the CDR3 is TGTGCCAGCAGCTTGATGGTTGGAAGCGACGCTGAAGCTTTCTTT. Its translation is CASSLMVGSDAEAFF.

There are a few counts of this clonotype. V gene TRBV5-1 combines with J gene TRBJ2-3, with D possibly being TRBD2 (7 bases). The V end lost 3 bases, the J end lost 3 bases, and 26 bases lay between the germline ends. The CDR3 has 19 amino acids. Per the germline V gene, CDR1 is SGHRS and CDR2 is YFSETQ. Here the CDR3 reads CASSSLWGGQAGETDTQYF. The CDR3 nucleotides are TGCGCCAGCAGCTCGCTGTGGGGGGGGCAGGCCGGAGAAACAGATACGCAGTATTTT.

This clonotype was observed a handful of times. The chain couples TRBV28 to TRBJ2-3, with TRBD2 identical over 8 bases. The CDR3 has 17 amino acids. The germline CDR1 and CDR2 sequences are MDHEN and SYDVKM. V lost 5 bases and J lost 5; bases outside the gene matches: 15. The CDR3 region is CASSPPRGGRVVDTQYF. CDR3 coding DNA: TGTGCCAGCAGTCCTCCACGCGGGGGGCGCGTTGTAGATACGCAGTATTTT.

The CDR3 region is CSVDGTRSYGYTF. The CDR3 coding sequence is TGCAGCGTTGATGGGACGCGAAGCTATGGCTACACCTTC. The chain couples TRBV29-1 to TRBJ1-2; D is possibly TRBD1 (5 bases). The CDR3 contains 13 residues. Germline CDR1 and CDR2: SQVTM and ANQGSEA. Trimming took off 3 bases at V and 4 bases at J, with 12 bases between the two ends. Full variable domain (missing parts from reference TRBV29-1 and TRBJ1-2): SAVISQKPSRDICQRGTSLTIQCQVDSQVTMMFWYRQQPGQSLTLIATANQGSEATYESGFVIDKFPISRPNLTFSTLTVSNMSPEDSSIYLCSVDGTRSYGYTFGSGTRLTVV.